This TCR beta chain was identified in a study of CD8 T cells in ankylosing spondylitis. Study-wide points: The study looked at matched synovial fluid samples from ankylosing spondylitis patients. Disease-linked clones were reported to be significantly enriched there. Disease-linked clones had a CD8+ phenotype and relatively low frequency in peripheral blood. In the blood and synovial fluid of reactive arthritis, some motif variants had been previously reported. Fewer than ten highly homologous variants made up a TCR beta motif that seemed to typify ankylosing spondylitis blood.

This clonotype was picked up a small number of times. Antigen specificity is unknown. One entry per CDR3 protein, called by TCRdb with MiXCR from the 5' RACE reads. Counted here are some 300,000 distinct CDR3 sequences, about 20% occurring once; the ten biggest clones make up approximately 3.7%. The germline V gene has CDR1 ENHRY and CDR2 SYGVKD. Unmatched junction bases numbered 9, after V lost 8 bases and J lost 5 bases. This CDR3 has 14 amino acids. The sequence was collected from a female donor with ankylosing spondylitis or in good health (not recorded which). The sample taken for sequencing was blood, either unsorted or a sorted T cell fraction (not recorded which). The chain is built from TRBV10-3 and TRBJ1-5; 7 positions agree with TRBD1. The CDR3 sequence: CAIGQAGRDQPQHF. The CDR3 DNA reads TGTGCCATCGGACAGGCCGGGAGGGATCAGCCCCAGCATTTT.